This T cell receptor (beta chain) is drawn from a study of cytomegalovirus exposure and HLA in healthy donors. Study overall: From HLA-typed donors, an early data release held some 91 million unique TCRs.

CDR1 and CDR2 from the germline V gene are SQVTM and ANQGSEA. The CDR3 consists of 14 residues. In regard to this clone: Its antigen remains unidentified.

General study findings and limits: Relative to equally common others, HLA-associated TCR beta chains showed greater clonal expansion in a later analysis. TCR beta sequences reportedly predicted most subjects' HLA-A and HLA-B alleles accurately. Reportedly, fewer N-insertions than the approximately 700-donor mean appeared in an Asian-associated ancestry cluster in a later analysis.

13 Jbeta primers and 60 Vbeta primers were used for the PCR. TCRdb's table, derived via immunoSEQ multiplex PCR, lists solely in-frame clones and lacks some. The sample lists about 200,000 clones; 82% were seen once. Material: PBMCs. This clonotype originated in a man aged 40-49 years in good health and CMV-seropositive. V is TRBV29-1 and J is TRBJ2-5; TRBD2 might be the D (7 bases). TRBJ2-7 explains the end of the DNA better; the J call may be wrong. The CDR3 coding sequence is TGCAGCGTCCTGGGGGGGCCCAGCTCCTACGAGCAGTACTTC. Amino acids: CSVLGGPSSYEQYF.